These 12 T cell receptor beta chains originate from one sample sequenced in a study of identifying expanded T cells in peripheral blood. Only in-frame clones appear in the TCRdb table, and some are missing; sequencing was by immunoSEQ multiplex PCR. Among 75,000 to 90,000 clones listed, about 90% were seen once. What was sequenced was blood. Every receptor here comes from a person aged 18 to 75 in good health.

This chain joins TRBV7-9 and TRBJ1-5, with D possibly being TRBD1 (6 bases). Trimming pared 2 bases from V and 4 bases from J, leaving 9 bases between. Germline assignment: CDR1 SEHNR and CDR2 FQNEAQ (reference sequence). CDR3 length: 14 amino acids. CDR3 nucleotides: TGTGCCAGCAGCTTATTACAGGGAAATCAGCCCCAGCATTTT. Translating it yields CASSLLQGNQPQHF.

This chain connects TRBV7-2 to TRBJ2-1, with 8 bases lining up with TRBD2. After removal of 4 bases from V and 3 bases from J, the junction contained 5 bases not matched to a gene. The V gene's germline CDR1 is SGHTA and CDR2 FQGNSA. This CDR3 comprises 15 residues. As DNA, the CDR3 is TGTGCCAGCAGCTCCTCTAGCGGGTACTACAATGAGCAGTTCTTC. It encodes CASSSSSGYYNEQFF.

V usage is TRBV29-1 and J usage is TRBJ1-1; a possible D gene is TRBD1 (5 bases). Per germline, CDR1 SQVTM and CDR2 ANQGSEA. The CDR3 consists of 13 residues. The V and J ends lost 4 bases and 0 bases respectively, with 9 bases between them. Written as DNA, the CDR3 is TGCAGCGTTGCCGGGACGGTGAACACTGAAGCTTTCTTT. The encoded protein is CSVAGTVNTEAFF.

The chain couples TRBV6-5 to TRBJ1-1; 7 bases line up with TRBD1. This CDR3 has 14 residues. J was trimmed by 6 bases and V by 4 bases; bases with no gene match: 8. CDR1 is MNHEY and CDR2 is SVGAGI in the germline V gene. DNA for the CDR3: TGTGCCAGCAGTTTACAGGGGCCCCGGGCTGAAGCTTTCTTT. The encoded protein is CASSLQGPRAEAFF.

The chain uses TRBV23-1 and TRBJ1-1, with D unclear. TRBV23-1 is designated an ORF whose function remains uncertain. The V gene lost 4 bases and the J gene lost 3 bases, with 12 bases spanning the gap. The CDR3 length is 14 residues. The CDR3 region is CASSRTFWDTEAFF. CDR3 nucleotides: TGCGCCAGCAGTCGGACCTTCTGGGACACTGAAGCTTTCTTT.

This chain uses TRBV6-6 with TRBJ2-2; D unclear. The CDR3 length is 16 residues. V lost 5 bases and J 2 bases, leaving 15 bases between the germline ends. Germline CDR1 is MNHNY and CDR2 is SVGAGI (reference sequence). The CDR3 loop reads CASSLDSPVNTGELFF. CDR3 DNA sequence: TGTGCCAGCAGTCTCGATTCCCCGGTAAACACCGGGGAGCTGTTTTTT.

This clone was counted between two and nine times. The chain joins TRBV5-1 to TRBJ1-6, with TRBD1 matching over 10 bases. The V gene end was trimmed by 4 bases and the J gene end by 7 bases; junction bases not matched to a gene: 8. Germline V gene sequence: CDR1 SGHRS, CDR2 YFSETQ. The length of the CDR3 is 16 residues. DNA of the CDR3: TGCGCCAGCAGCGGACGGACAGGGGGTTACAATTCACCCCTCCACTTT. Translation gives CASSGRTGGYNSPLHF.

The chain joins TRBV18 to TRBJ2-2; D remains ambiguous. The germline gives CDR1 KGHSH, CDR2 LQKENI. The CDR3 runs 16 residues. With 2 bases removed from V and 0 bases from J, the gap between germline ends came to 10 bases. The CDR3 sequence is CASSPRTGTNTGELFF. The CDR3, as DNA: TGTGCCAGCTCACCAAGGACCGGAACGAACACCGGGGAGCTGTTTTTT.

This clone occurred a few times. The same CDR3 is also encoded by other DNA sequences in this sample. V is TRBV6-5 and J is TRBJ2-7; D is unclear. The CDR3 spans 13 residues. With 2 bases removed from V and 5 bases from J, the gap between germline ends came to 10 bases. The germline V gene has CDR1 MNHEY and CDR2 SVGAGI. CDR3: CASSYDRGHEQYF. DNA for the CDR3: TGTGCCAGCAGTTACGACCGCGGACACGAGCAGTACTTC.

This clone was counted a single time. CDR3 residues: CASSSRTGDTHEQYF. The DNA for the CDR3 is TGTGCCAGCAGCTCAAGGACAGGGGACACCCACGAGCAGTACTTC. The genes are TRBV5-4 and TRBJ2-7; 9 bases line up with TRBD1. Trimming took 3 bases from V and 5 from J; bases not matched to a gene: 9. Germline values: CDR1 SGHNT, CDR2 YYREEE (reference sequence). The CDR3 totals 15 residues.

The chain combines TRBV4-1 with TRBJ1-2; D unclear. V gave up 3 bases and J gave up 8 bases, with 13 bases separating them. The germline V gene encodes CDR1 MGHRA and CDR2 YSYEKL. The CDR3 is made up of 13 amino acids. The chain's CDR3 is CASSHLTTGGYTF. In DNA, the CDR3 is TGCGCCAGCAGCCACCTAACGACGGGGGGCTACACCTTC.

The chain is built from TRBV7-9 and TRBJ2-2; either TRBD1 or TRBD2 may supply D (6 bases each). The V and J ends lost 5 bases and 4 bases respectively, with 17 bases between them. CDR3 length equals 16 residues. Germline CDR1 is SEHNR and CDR2 is FQNEAQ (reference sequence). CDR3 sequence reads: CASSKLTGASTGELFF. The CDR3 nucleotides read TGTGCCAGCAGCAAGCTCACGGGGGCGAGCACCGGGGAGCTGTTTTTT. Based on the CDR3 plus reference TRBV7-9 and TRBJ2-2, the full variable domain is DTGVSQNPRHKITKRGQNVTFRCDPISEHNRLYWYRQTLGQGPEFLTYFQNEAQLEKSRLLSDRFSAERPKGSFSTLEIQRTEQGDSAMYLCASSKLTGASTGELFFGEGSRLTVL.